A selection of T cell receptor beta chains follows, all from one sample in a study of OX40 agonist ivuxolimab in advanced cancers. Generated by immunoSEQ multiplex PCR, the TCRdb table keeps only in-frame clones and is missing some. The data show 95,000 to 150,000 clones, just over 90% seen once. The specimen comprised CD4+ or CD8+ T cells sorted from blood, sampled in a trial of the OX40 agonist ivuxolimab. The receptor set was obtained from an adult with an advanced solid tumor such as melanoma, head and neck, liver or kidney cancer. CDR3s include the opening cysteine and the closing phenylalanine or tryptophan. The D gene is left open where the match is weak. Not every row has a clone size; where given, it reads once, few, many or a size class.

TRBV7-8	TRBJ2-1	NA	NA	CASSLGHYYNEQFF	TGTGCCAGCAGCTTAGGGCACTACTACAATGAGCAGTTCTTC
TRBV9	TRBJ1-1	NA	TRBD1	CASSVITGGTEAFF	TGTGCCAGCAGCGTCATAACAGGGGGCACTGAAGCTTTCTTT
TRBV4-2	TRBJ1-5	NA	TRBD1	CASSRDRGLNQPQHF	TGTGCCAGCAGCCGTGACAGGGGCCTTAATCAGCCCCAGCATTTT
TRBV5-1	TRBJ2-6	NA	NA	CASSFSSGANVLTF	TGCGCCAGCAGCTTTTCATCTGGGGCCAACGTCCTGACTTTC
TRBV7-3	TRBJ2-5	once	TRBD2	CASSRLRTRAFQETQYF	TGTGCCAGCAGCCGACTCAGGACTAGAGCCTTCCAAGAGACCCAGTACTTC
TRBV9	TRBJ2-3	NA	TRBD1	CASSARTGFSTDTQYF	TGTGCCAGCAGCGCCAGGACAGGGTTTAGCACAGATACGCAGTATTTT
TRBV9	TRBJ2-1	NA	NA	CASSGSGFNEQFF	TGTGCCAGCAGCGGTAGCGGATTCAATGAGCAGTTCTTC
TRBV28	TRBJ1-1	NA	NA	CASSNGGVNTEAFF	TGTGCCAGCAGTAACGGGGGAGTGAACACTGAAGCTTTCTTT
TRBV10-3	TRBJ1-1	NA	NA	CAISESVGIWDTEAFF	TGTGCCATCAGTGAGTCGGTAGGGATATGGGACACTGAAGCTTTCTTT
TRBV2	TRBJ2-3	NA	TRBD2	CASSDIAGPSTDTQYF	TGTGCCAGCAGTGATATAGCGGGGCCTAGCACAGATACGCAGTATTTT
TRBV6-5	TRBJ1-2	once	NA	CASRADRNYGYTF	TGTGCCAGCAGGGCCGACAGGAACTATGGCTACACCTTC
TRBV30	TRBJ2-1	NA	NA	CAWSVRALTGSSYNEQFF	TGTGCCTGGAGTGTGCGCGCCCTAACAGGGAGTTCCTACAATGAGCAGTTCTTC
TRBV21-1	TRBJ1-5	NA	NA	CASRTGQTFPNQPQHF	TGTGCCAGCAGGACGGGACAGACCTTCCCTAATCAGCCCCAGCATTTT
TRBV12-5	TRBJ1-5	few	TRBD1	CASGMEGARPQHF	TGTGCTAGTGGTATGGAGGGGGCGCGGCCCCAGCATTTT
TRBV6-6	TRBJ1-2	NA	NA	CASSPAGERNYGYTF	TGTGCCAGCAGTCCCGCCGGGGAAAGGAACTATGGCTACACCTTC
TRBV7-6	TRBJ2-3	NA	NA	CASSFLAQGLSTDTQYF	TGTGCCAGCAGCTTCCTTGCGCAGGGGCTAAGCACAGATACGCAGTATTTT
TRBV28	TRBJ1-5	NA	NA	CASTGQINQPQHF	TGTGCCAGCACCGGACAGATAAATCAGCCCCAGCATTTT
TRBV6-1	TRBJ2-5	NA	NA	CASADSQLKETQYF	TGTGCTAGCGCGGACTCCCAATTGAAAGAGACCCAGTACTTC
TRBV10-3	TRBJ2-1	NA	TRBD2	CAISPGLAGGVTGNEQFF	TGTGCCATCAGTCCGGGACTAGCGGGGGGAGTCACGGGGAATGAGCAGTTCTTC
TRBV27	TRBJ2-2	NA	NA	CASSLSYFDTYTGELFF	TGTGCCAGCAGTTTATCCTATTTTGACACTTACACCGGGGAGCTGTTTTTT
TRBV5-1	TRBJ2-2	NA	TRBD2	CASSLGIAGANTGELFF	TGCGCCAGCAGCTTGGGTATAGCGGGGGCGAACACCGGGGAGCTGTTTTTT
TRBV5-4	TRBJ2-4	NA	NA	CASSLVQGAKNIQYF	TGTGCCAGCAGCTTGGTACAGGGAGCCAAAAACATTCAGTACTTC
TRBV7-9	TRBJ1-2	NA	NA	CASSISLGGGDYGYTF	TGTGCCAGCAGCATCTCACTGGGAGGGGGGGACTATGGCTACACCTTC
TRBV4-1	TRBJ1-4	NA	TRBD1	CASSQDLAGQGGRATNEKLFF	TGCGCCAGCAGCCAAGATCTCGCCGGACAGGGGGGGCGGGCAACTAATGAAAAACTGTTTTTT
TRBV4-1	TRBJ2-2	NA	TRBD2	CASSQPPGGAGGYTGELFF	TGCGCCAGCAGCCAACCCCCCGGCGGGGCGGGAGGATACACCGGGGAGCTGTTTTTT
TRBV7-9	TRBJ2-1	NA	TRBD2	CASSFGGRTRNEQFF	TGTGCCAGCAGCTTCGGCGGGAGAACCCGCAATGAGCAGTTCTTC
TRBV19	TRBJ2-7	NA	NA	CASSLSVAYEQYF	TGTGCCAGTAGTCTTAGCGTAGCTTACGAGCAGTACTTC
TRBV2	TRBJ2-7	NA	NA	CASSLRQVSYEQYF	TGTGCCAGCAGCTTGAGACAGGTCTCCTACGAGCAGTACTTC
TRBV7-2	TRBJ2-7	NA	NA	CASSLPSTGPGQYF	TGTGCCAGCAGCCTCCCCTCCACAGGACCGGGGCAGTACTTC
TRBV7-2	TRBJ2-5	NA	NA	CASSSLPKILGQETQYF	TGTGCCAGCAGCTCGCTACCGAAGATACTAGGCCAAGAGACCCAGTACTTC
TRBV11-3	TRBJ2-7	NA	NA	CASSYRQFYEQYF	TGTGCCAGCAGCTACAGACAGTTCTACGAGCAGTACTTC
TRBV9	TRBJ2-7	NA	NA	CASSVEGLAYEQYF	TGTGCCAGCAGCGTAGAAGGACTCGCCTACGAGCAGTACTTC
TRBV6-4	TRBJ1-4	NA	NA	CASSLKPRRYLEKLFF	TGTGCCAGCAGTTTAAAACCGAGACGTTACTTGGAAAAACTGTTTTTT
TRBV15	TRBJ1-2	NA	NA	CATSSSKRYGYTF	TGTGCCACCAGCAGTTCAAAACGGTATGGCTACACCTTC
TRBV5-4	TRBJ2-1	NA	TRBD1	CASSLRDRQYNEQFF	TGTGCCAGCAGCCTCCGGGACAGGCAATACAATGAGCAGTTCTTC
TRBV5-4	TRBJ1-2	once	NA	CASSTSGYGYTF	TGTGCCAGCAGCACCTCAGGTTATGGCTACACCTTC
TRBV5-4	TRBJ2-1	NA	TRBD2	CASSLGLAGAAPRNEQFF	TGTGCCAGCAGCTTGGGACTAGCGGGAGCCGCTCCTCGAAATGAGCAGTTCTTC
TRBV7-3	TRBJ2-1	NA	NA	CASSPRAGRIVNNEQFF	TGTGCCAGCAGCCCACGGGCAGGGAGGATAGTAAACAATGAGCAGTTCTTC
TRBV30	TRBJ1-1	NA	NA	CAWSRKTGLGTEAFF	TGTGCCTGGAGCCGAAAAACAGGGTTGGGCACTGAAGCTTTCTTT
TRBV29-1	TRBJ2-3	NA	NA	CSVEVGNPGHTDTQYF	TGCAGCGTTGAGGTTGGAAACCCTGGGCACACAGATACGCAGTATTTT
TRBV12-5	TRBJ2-6	NA	NA	CASGPSGANVLTF	TGTGCTAGTGGTCCATCTGGGGCCAACGTCCTGACTTTC
TRBV2	TRBJ1-6	NA	NA	CASSEAGARFNSPLHF	TGTGCCAGCAGTGAAGCTGGGGCTAGGTTTAATTCACCCCTCCACTTT
TRBV6-5	TRBJ2-7	NA	TRBD2	CASSGLAGFYEQYF	TGTGCCAGCAGCGGACTAGCGGGGTTCTACGAGCAGTACTTC
TRBV6-1	TRBJ1-1	NA	NA	CASSVTGRTEAFF	TGTGCCAGCAGTGTTACAGGGAGAACTGAAGCTTTCTTT
TRBV7-7	TRBJ1-4	NA	NA	CASSLSSGEKLFF	TGTGCCAGCAGCTTGTCCTCAGGGGAAAAACTGTTTTTT